This entry is about one TCR beta chain. Each participant's cohort was designated according to participant-reported clinical history. What the recovered Cohort 3 donors had was two negative PCRs, clearance, or symptom resolution. This sample was taken from a study of blood T cell repertoires in COVID-19. For the study at large: COVID-19 samples collected from the United States, Italy and Spain covered acute and convalescent phases.

This CDR3 comprises 15 residues. The V gene end was trimmed by 4 bases and the J gene end by 3 bases; junction bases not matched to a gene: 4. Germline CDR1 reads SNHLY; CDR2 reads FYNNEI. Original processing methods: Cell counts per sample came from amplifying reference gene primers. Profiled with immunoSEQ multiplex PCR; TCRdb holds only in-frame clones, not every one. The D gene and trimming were derived from the DNA, and the V and J assignments and clone size from that table. The sample has roughly 330,000 clones; roughly 87% are singletons. This chain joins TRBV2 and TRBJ1-4; TRBD1 matches 8 bases. This receptor was obtained from a woman in her thirties who had recovered from COVID-19. Sequenced sample: PBMCs or T cells enriched from blood (not recorded which). The CDR3 DNA is TGTGCCAGCAGTGCATACAGGGGGGCTAATGAAAAACTGTTTTTT. Translation gives CASSAYRGANEKLFF. The complete variable domain, with remaining parts taken from reference TRBV2 and TRBJ1-4, reads EPEVTQTPSHQVTQMGQEVILRCVPISNHLYFYWYRQILGQKVEFLVSFYNNEISEKSEIFDDQFSVERPDGSNFTLKIRSTKLEDSAMYFCASSAYRGANEKLFFGSGTQLSVL.